One T cell receptor beta chain is described in this entry. Measured with immunoSEQ multiplex PCR; TCRdb has only the in-frame clones, and not every one. This sample has 120,000 or so clones, with around 84% found just once. These data belong to a study of identifying expanded T cells in peripheral blood. Trimming took off 4 bases at V and 0 bases at J, with 12 bases between the two ends. The CDR3 covers 15 residues. CDR1 SNHLY and CDR2 FYNNEI come from the germline V gene. Specimen: blood. This receptor was taken from a person aged 18 to 70 in good health. The gene calls are TRBV2 and TRBJ1-1; D gene uncertain. CDR3 nucleotides: TGTGCCAGCAGTGTCGGAATCCAGATGAACACTGAAGCTTTCTTT. This gives the protein CASSVGIQMNTEAFF.